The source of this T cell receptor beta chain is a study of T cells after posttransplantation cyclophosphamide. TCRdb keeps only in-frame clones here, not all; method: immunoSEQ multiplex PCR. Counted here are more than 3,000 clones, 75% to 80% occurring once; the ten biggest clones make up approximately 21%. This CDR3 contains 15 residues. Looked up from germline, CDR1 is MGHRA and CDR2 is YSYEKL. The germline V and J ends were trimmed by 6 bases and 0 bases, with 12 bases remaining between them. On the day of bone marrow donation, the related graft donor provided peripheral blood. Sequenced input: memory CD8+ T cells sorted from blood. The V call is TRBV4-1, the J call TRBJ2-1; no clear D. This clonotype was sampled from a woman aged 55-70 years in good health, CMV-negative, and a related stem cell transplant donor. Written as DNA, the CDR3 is TGCGCCAGCAGTCGTGGGCCGAGCTCCTACAATGAGCAGTTCTTC. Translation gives CASSRGPSSYNEQFF.